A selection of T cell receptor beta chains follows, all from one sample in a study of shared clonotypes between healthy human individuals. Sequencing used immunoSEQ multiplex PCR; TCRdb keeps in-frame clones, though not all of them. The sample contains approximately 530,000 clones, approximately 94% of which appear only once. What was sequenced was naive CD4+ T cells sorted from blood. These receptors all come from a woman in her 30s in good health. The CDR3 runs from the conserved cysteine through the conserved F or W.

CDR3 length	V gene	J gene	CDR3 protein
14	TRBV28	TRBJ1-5	CASTSGQLDQPQHF
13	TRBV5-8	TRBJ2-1	CASSFGGRNEQFF
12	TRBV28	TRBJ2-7	CASSLRPAEQYF
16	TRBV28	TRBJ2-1	CASSLHSGRAYNEQFF
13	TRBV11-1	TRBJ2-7	CASSFGGSYEQYF
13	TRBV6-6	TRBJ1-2	CASSPGSDYGYTF
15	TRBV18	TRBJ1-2	CASSQKTATNYGYTF
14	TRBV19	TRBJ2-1	CASSIDLLTAKQFF
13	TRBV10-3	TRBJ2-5	CAAARGAAGTQYF
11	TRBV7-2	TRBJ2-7	CASSVDYEQYF
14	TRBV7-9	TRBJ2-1	CASSLDSSYNEQFF
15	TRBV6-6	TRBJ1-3	CASSFSGRSGNTIYF
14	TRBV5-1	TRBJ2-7	CASSGGLRESGQYF
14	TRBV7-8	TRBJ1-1	CASSSTGGITEAFF
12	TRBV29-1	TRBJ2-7	CSVEITAYEQYF
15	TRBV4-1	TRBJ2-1	CASSQAGAGEGEQFF
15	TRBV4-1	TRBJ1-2	CASSGRDRGNYGYTF
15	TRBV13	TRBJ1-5	CASSTRTGGVQPQHF
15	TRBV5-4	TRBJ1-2	CASSGGSRLEYGYTF
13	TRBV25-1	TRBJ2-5	CASSELLKETQYF
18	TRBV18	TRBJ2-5	CASSPGLAGGLRAQTQYF
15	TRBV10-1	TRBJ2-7	CASSESGQASYEQYF
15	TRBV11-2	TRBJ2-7	CASSLAPQDPYEQYF
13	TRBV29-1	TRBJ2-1	CSVDARSYNEQFF
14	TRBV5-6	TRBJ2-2	CASRTRGRGGELFF
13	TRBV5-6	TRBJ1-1	CASSLAGDTEAFF
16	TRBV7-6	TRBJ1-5	CASSLEGPYSNQPQHF
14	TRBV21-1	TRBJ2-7	CASSKSIRLYEQYF
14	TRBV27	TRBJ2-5	CASSLERGAETQYF
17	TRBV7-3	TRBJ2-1	CASSSKGRTSGNNEQFF
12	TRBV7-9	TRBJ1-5	CASSFGDQPQHF
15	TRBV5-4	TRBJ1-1	CASSWQDRENTEAFF
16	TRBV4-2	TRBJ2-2	CASSQDPTYITGELFF
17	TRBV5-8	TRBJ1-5	CASSGGRASYSNQPQHF
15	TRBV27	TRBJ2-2	CASSFFNVDTGELFF
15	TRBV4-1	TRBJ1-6	CASSPTGGIGSPLHF
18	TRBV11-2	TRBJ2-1	CASSLDYRLPGNYNEQFF
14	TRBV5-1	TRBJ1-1	CASTPPGQNTEAFF
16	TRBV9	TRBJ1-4	CASSGQSGTTNEKLFF
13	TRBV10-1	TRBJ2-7	CASSSTGSYEQYF
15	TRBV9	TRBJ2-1	CASTPAGVSYNEQFF
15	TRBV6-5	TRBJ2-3	CASSYARGYTDTQYF
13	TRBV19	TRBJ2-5	CASSTSGRETQYF
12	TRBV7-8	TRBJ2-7	CASQKDVYEQYF
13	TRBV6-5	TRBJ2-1	CASKRGQYNEQFF
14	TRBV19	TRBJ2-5	CASSIGQVQETQYF
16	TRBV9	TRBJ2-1	CASSGYSGSSYNEQFF
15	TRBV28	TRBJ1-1	CASRSQGAGNTEAFF
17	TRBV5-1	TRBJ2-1	CASSFPTSGSLQDEQFF